These 23 T cell receptor beta chains share one sample of origin, sequenced in a study of blood T cells in healthy people across ages (dated by TCRdb to between 2014 and 2016). Library creation used 5' RACE. The sequencing machine was an Illumina HiSeq 2500. The second PCR ran for about 7 to 11 cycles and used a J-beta primer mix along with a sample-barcoded 5' primer. The raw public reads went through TCRdb reprocessing: fastp at Q25, MiXCR clone calling, in-frame beta chains kept. Each entry is one CDR3 protein sequence, shown with its most common DNA and genes. This sample comprises about 840,000 distinct CDR3 sequences, 25% to 30% of them detected only once. The biggest ten clones account for 9.5% to 13% of the sample. These records were also assigned to another study, of T cells of mothers and their children.

Material for sequencing was blood. All receptors come from a woman aged 40 to 49 in good health.

This clonotype occurred a few times. The genes are TRBV3-1 and TRBJ2-7; perhaps TRBD1 as D (5 bases). CDR3 length equals 14 residues. Trimming pared 7 bases from V and 6 bases from J, leaving 19 bases between. Germline loops: CDR1 LGHDT, CDR2 YNNKEL (reference sequence). Here the CDR3 DNA reads TGTGCCAGCAACCCCGACAGATCAATAGGCGAGCAGTACTTC. Amino acid sequence: CASNPDRSIGEQYF.

This clonotype was seen a handful of times. This sequence joins TRBV20-1 and TRBJ2-7; 15 bases match TRBD2. With V trimmed by 6 bases and J by 1 base, 16 bases remained unmatched. CDR1 DFQATT and CDR2 SNEGSKA come from the germline V gene (reference sequence). The CDR3 totals 19 residues. In DNA, the CDR3 is TGCAGTGCCCTCAACCTCGCCACGGGACTAGCGGGGGGATCCTACGAGCAGTACTTC. Its translation: CSALNLATGLAGGSYEQYF.

A few counts support this clonotype. A read error may account for a junction end that differs from germline. The chain carries TRBV7-2 and TRBJ1-5; D remains ambiguous. CDR3 length equals 13 residues. Germline V CDR1 and CDR2: SGHTA, FQGNSA. CDR3 coding DNA: TGTGCCAACAGCCCCCAAGGCAATCAGCCCCAGCATTTT. This codes for CANSPQGNQPQHF.

The table lists this clonotype with many counts. This rearrangement joins TRBV5-5 to TRBJ2-1; 9 bases are a match to TRBD1. This CDR3 contains 17 residues. The V gene's germline CDR1 is SGHKS and CDR2 YYEKEE (reference sequence). V dropped 0 bases and J dropped 8; count of bases not matched to a gene: 12. CDR3 loop: CASSLVGTGTGIHEQFF. The CDR3 DNA reads TGTGCCAGCAGCTTGGTTGGGACCGGGACAGGGATCCATGAGCAGTTCTTC. The full variable domain, with the rest looked up from reference TRBV5-5 and TRBJ2-1, is DAGVTQSPTHLIKTRGQQVTLRCSPISGHKSVSWYQQVLGQGPQFIFQYYEKEERGRGNFPDRFSARQFPNYSSELNVNALLLGDSALYLCASSLVGTGTGIHEQFFGPGTRLTVL.

For this clonotype: One base away lies a much larger clone, so this may be a sequencing read error. The chain joins TRBV29-1 to TRBJ2-5; 11 nucleotides line up with TRBD2. This CDR3 is 13 amino acids long. The J segment lost 11 bases and the V segment lost 6 bases, leaving 11 bases of the junction unmatched. The germline V gene has CDR1 SQVTM and CDR2 ANQGSEA. CDR3 sequence (DNA): TGCAGCGTAGCAACTAGCGGGGGTTACGGGCAGTACTTC. Residues: CSVATSGGYGQYF.

This clonotype was found many times. CDR3 loop: CAWSEQGGVYNEQFF. CDR3 DNA: TGTGCCTGGAGTGAACAGGGTGGGGTTTACAATGAGCAGTTCTTC. V and J are TRBV30 and TRBJ2-1, with TRBD1 as a possible D gene (6 bases). Germline CDR1 reads GTSNPN; CDR2 reads SVGIG (reference sequence). The CDR3 is 15 residues long. V was shortened by 1 base and J by 4 bases, with 14 bases between the two germline ends. The whole variable domain, filled in from reference TRBV30 and TRBJ2-1, reads SQTIHQWPATLVQPVGSPLSLECTVEGTSNPNLYWYRQAAGRGLQLLFYSVGIGQISSEVPQNLSASRPQDRQFILSSKKLLLSDSGFYLCAWSEQGGVYNEQFFGPGTRLTVL.

The rearrangement joins TRBV7-8 to TRBJ2-1; D gene uncertain. Trimming removed 1 base at V and 0 bases at J, with 4 bases between. The CDR3 totals 14 residues. The germline V gene has CDR1 SGHVS and CDR2 FQNEAQ. DNA for the CDR3: TGTGCCAGCAGCTTAGGACTCTCCTACAATGAGCAGTTCTTC. Its translation is CASSLGLSYNEQFF.

This clonotype was seen more than once but under ten times. The chain couples TRBV7-9 to TRBJ1-3, with TRBD1 as a possible D gene (5 bases). V was shortened by 7 bases and J by 0 bases, with 16 bases between the two germline ends. The CDR3 is made up of 16 amino acids. Germline V CDR1 and CDR2: SEHNR, FQNEAQ (reference sequence). In DNA form, the CDR3 reads TGTGCCAGCAAAAAAGGGGACGGGAGCTCTGGAAACACCATATATTTT. Amino acid sequence: CASKKGDGSSGNTIYF.

The chain links TRBV29-1 to TRBJ1-2, with unresolved D. The length of the CDR3 is 14 residues. Germline V CDR1 and CDR2: SQVTM, ANQGSEA. The V end lost 2 bases, the J end lost 0 bases, and 10 bases lay between the germline ends. CDR3 loop: CSVESGIPNYGYTF. In nucleotides, the CDR3 is TGCAGCGTTGAATCCGGAATACCTAACTATGGCTACACCTTC.

J is TRBJ2-3 and V is TRBV7-9, with D maybe TRBD1 (8 bases). V was pared by 5 bases and J by 4 bases, with 19 bases between. The CDR3 loop spans 16 amino acids. CDR1 is SEHNR, CDR2 FQNEAQ, per germline (reference sequence). In DNA form, the CDR3 reads TGTGCCAGCAGCCCACTGACAGGGGAGGGACCAGATACGCAGTATTTT. It is translated as CASSPLTGEGPDTQYF.

This clonotype has more than one count but fewer than ten. The rearrangement links TRBV7-2 to TRBJ1-2, with unresolved D. The CDR3 sequence is 12 residues long. Germline V gene lookup returns CDR1 SGHTA and CDR2 FQGNSA. V was clipped by 5 bases and J by 7 bases, with 11 bases between them. CDR3 bases: TGTGCCAGCAGCCCTAGGCAGGTTGGCTACACCTTC. Protein sequence: CASSPRQVGYTF.

The chain links TRBV7-9 to TRBJ1-2; TRBD1 aligns across 8 bases. V trimming: 5 bases; J trimming: 6 bases; junction bases outside the gene matches: 5. CDR1 is SEHNR and CDR2 is FQNEAQ in the germline V gene (reference sequence). This CDR3 region has 13 residues. CDR3 sequence reads: CASSPQGEDGYTF. CDR3 coding DNA: TGTGCCAGCAGCCCACAGGGGGAGGATGGCTACACCTTC.

There are a few counts of this clonotype. V and J are TRBV5-6 and TRBJ1-1, with D perhaps TRBD1 (5 bases). Trimming removed 4 bases at V and 1 base at J, with 14 bases between. The germline CDR1 and CDR2 sequences are SGHDT and YYEEEE. The CDR3 spans 15 residues. CDR3 in DNA: TGTGCCAGCAGCCTAATACAGGACCCGAACACTGAAGCTTTCTTT. It translates to CASSLIQDPNTEAFF.

This clonotype was seen more than once but under ten times. The chain has TRBV7-2 and TRBJ2-7; tentative D call: TRBD2 (5 bases). CDR3 length: 14 residues. Trimming stripped 5 bases from V and 0 bases from J, with 11 bases between. CDR1 is SGHTA, CDR2 FQGNSA, per germline. CDR3 region: CASSPYGDSYEQYF. The CDR3 DNA sequence: TGTGCCAGCAGCCCGTACGGGGACTCCTACGAGCAGTACTTC.

This clonotype was seen more than once but under ten times. A read error may account for a junction end that differs from germline. V usage is TRBV2 and J usage is TRBJ1-6; D not resolved. Germline V gene data show CDR1 as SNHLY and CDR2 as FYNNEI. The CDR3 sequence is 16 residues long. CDR3 protein: CASSEALAAYNSPLHF. As DNA, the CDR3 is TGTGCCAGCAGTGAAGCGCTTGCGGCCTACAATTCACCCCTCCACTTT. Full variable domain (remainder filled in from reference TRBV2 and TRBJ1-6): EPEVTQTPSHQVTQMGQEVILRCVPISNHLYFYWYRQILGQKVEFLVSFYNNEISEKSEIFDDQFSVERPDGSNFTLKIRSTKLEDSAMYFCASSEALAAYNSPLHFGNGTRLTVT.

J is TRBJ1-1 and V is TRBV10-3; D is possibly TRBD1 (5 bases). V was cut by 3 bases and J by 4 bases, with 18 bases left in between. Germline loops: CDR1 ENHRY, CDR2 SYGVKD. The CDR3 is 16 amino acids. This chain's CDR3 is CAISDIRGSGGTEAFF. The CDR3 DNA sequence: TGTGCCATCAGTGATATCCGGGGTTCGGGGGGCACTGAAGCTTTCTTT.

Points on this clonotype: Being one base from a much bigger clone, this may be a read error. The genes are TRBV6-1 and TRBJ1-1; D is undetermined. The CDR3 covers 15 residues. Germline values: CDR1 MNHNS, CDR2 SASEGT. In DNA, the CDR3 is TGTGCCAGCAAGATGGATCCCGAACGGAACGCTGAAGCTTTCTTT. Its protein product is CASKMDPERNAEAFF.

The chain joins TRBV7-2 to TRBJ2-1, with 11 bases that match TRBD2. The CDR3 spans 17 residues. V trimming: 5 bases; J trimming: 0 bases; junction bases outside the gene matches: 6. The germline gives CDR1 SGHTA, CDR2 FQGNSA. Written as DNA, the CDR3 is TGTGCCAGCAGCCTCCCTAGCGGGGGGAGCTCCTACAATGAGCAGTTCTTC. Translated, it gives CASSLPSGGSSYNEQFF.

The chain carries TRBV5-1 and TRBJ1-1; D not resolved. Germline-derived CDR1 and CDR2 are SGHRS and YFSETQ. The length of the CDR3 is 13 residues. Trimming left V 2 bases short and J 5 bases short, with 10 bases between. Here the CDR3 reads CASSLDGRTEAFF. CDR3 coding DNA: TGCGCCAGCAGCTTAGACGGGAGGACTGAAGCTTTCTTT.

At least ten counts were recorded for this clonotype. The genes are TRBV12-3 or TRBV12-4 and TRBJ1-5, with no clear D. The CDR3 totals 16 residues. V was cut by 2 bases and J by 0 bases, with 11 bases left in between. The CDR3 reads CASSLRSGDSNQPQHF. The CDR3 coding sequence is TGTGCCAGCAGTTTAAGGAGTGGGGATAGCAATCAGCCCCAGCATTTT.

This chain connects TRBV7-8 to TRBJ2-3, with D maybe TRBD1 (5 bases). CDR3 length equals 15 residues. CDR1 is SGHVS and CDR2 is FQNEAQ in the germline V gene. Trimming took 2 bases from V and 4 from J, leaving 13 bases between them. The CDR3 protein is CASSLKGRAADTQYF. CDR3 in DNA: TGTGCCAGCAGCTTAAAGGGCAGGGCGGCAGATACGCAGTATTTT.

There are a few counts of this clonotype. V gene TRBV28 combines with J gene TRBJ1-2, with D hard to call. V lost 0 bases to trimming and J lost 2 bases, with 4 bases between them. Germline values: CDR1 MDHEN, CDR2 SYDVKM. The CDR3 extends over 13 amino acids. For the CDR3, the DNA is TGTGCCAGCAGTTTATGGCAGAACTATGGCTACACCTTC. This translates into CASSLWQNYGYTF.

This clonotype has at least ten counts. This could be a read error, since a much larger clone is one nucleotide away. The chain uses TRBV12-3 or TRBV12-4 and TRBJ1-4, with D uncertain. The CDR3 has 12 amino acids. The CDR3 nucleotides are TGTGCCAGCAGCGGTCAGAATGAAAAACGGTTTTTT. Protein sequence: CASSGQNEKRFF.